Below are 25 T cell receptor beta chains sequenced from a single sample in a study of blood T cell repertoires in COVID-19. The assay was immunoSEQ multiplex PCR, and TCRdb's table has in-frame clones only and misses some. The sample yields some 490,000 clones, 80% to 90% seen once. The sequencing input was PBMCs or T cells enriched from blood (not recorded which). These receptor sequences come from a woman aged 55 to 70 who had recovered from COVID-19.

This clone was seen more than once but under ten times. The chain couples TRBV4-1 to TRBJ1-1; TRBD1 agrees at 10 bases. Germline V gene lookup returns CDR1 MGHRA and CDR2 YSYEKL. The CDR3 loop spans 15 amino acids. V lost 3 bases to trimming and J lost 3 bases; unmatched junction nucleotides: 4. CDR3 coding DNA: TGCGCCAGCAGCCAGGGGGACAGGGGTTACACTGAAGCTTTCTTT. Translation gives CASSQGDRGYTEAFF.

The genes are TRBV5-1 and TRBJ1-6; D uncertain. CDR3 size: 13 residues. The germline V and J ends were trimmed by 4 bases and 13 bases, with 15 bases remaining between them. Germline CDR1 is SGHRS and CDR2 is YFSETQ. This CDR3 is CASSDGPGGPLHF. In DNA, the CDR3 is TGCGCCAGCAGCGACGGACCTGGAGGGCCCCTCCACTTT.

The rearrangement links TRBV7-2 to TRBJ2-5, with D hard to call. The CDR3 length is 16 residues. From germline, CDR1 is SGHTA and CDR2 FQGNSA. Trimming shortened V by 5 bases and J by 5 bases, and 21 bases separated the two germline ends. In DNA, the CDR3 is TGTGCCAGCAGCCACGAGAATGAACCGGTGCGGGAGACCCAGTACTTC. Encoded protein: CASSHENEPVRETQYF.

The CDR3 DNA reads as TGTGCCAGCACCCCTTCCCCTCTTATAAACTATGGCTACACCTTC. Translated, it gives CASTPSPLINYGYTF. This chain connects TRBV9 to TRBJ1-2; D not resolved. Between the trimmed V and J ends, which lost 6 bases and 2 bases, there was a span of 17 bases. The CDR3 is 15 residues long. The germline CDR1 and CDR2 sequences are SGDLS and YYNGEE. Variable domain in full (rest from reference TRBV9 and TRBJ1-2): DSGVTQTPKHLITATGQRVTLRCSPRSGDLSVYWYQQSLDQGLQFLIQYYNGEERAKGNILERFSAQQFPDLHSELNLSSLELGDSALYFCASTPSPLINYGYTFGSGTRLTVV.

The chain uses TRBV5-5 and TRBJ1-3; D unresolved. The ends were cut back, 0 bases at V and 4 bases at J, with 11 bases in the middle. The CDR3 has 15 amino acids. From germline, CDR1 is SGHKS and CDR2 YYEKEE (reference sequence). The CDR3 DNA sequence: TGTGCCAGCAGCTTGGCCTGGGGAGAAGGAAACACCATATATTTT. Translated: CASSLAWGEGNTIYF.

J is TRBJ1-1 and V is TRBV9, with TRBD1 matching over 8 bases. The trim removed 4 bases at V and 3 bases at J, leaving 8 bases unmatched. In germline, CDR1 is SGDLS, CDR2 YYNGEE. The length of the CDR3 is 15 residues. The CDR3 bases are TGTGCCAGCAGCCCAGAAAACAGGGGGGACACTGAAGCTTTCTTT. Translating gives CASSPENRGDTEAFF. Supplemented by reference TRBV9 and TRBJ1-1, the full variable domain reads DSGVTQTPKHLITATGQRVTLRCSPRSGDLSVYWYQQSLDQGLQFLIQYYNGEERAKGNILERFSAQQFPDLHSELNLSSLELGDSALYFCASSPENRGDTEAFFGQGTRLTVV.

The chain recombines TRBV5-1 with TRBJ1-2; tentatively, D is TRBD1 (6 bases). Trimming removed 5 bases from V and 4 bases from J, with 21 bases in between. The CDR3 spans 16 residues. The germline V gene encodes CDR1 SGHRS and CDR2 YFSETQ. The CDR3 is CASSYDRSPGGYGYTF. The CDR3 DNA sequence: TGCGCCAGCAGTTACGACAGGTCTCCGGGGGGCTATGGCTACACCTTC.

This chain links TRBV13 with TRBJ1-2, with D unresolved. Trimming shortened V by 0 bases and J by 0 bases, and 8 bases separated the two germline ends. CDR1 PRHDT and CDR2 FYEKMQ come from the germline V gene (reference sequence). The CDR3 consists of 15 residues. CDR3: CASSLGGSANYGYTF. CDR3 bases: TGTGCCAGCAGCTTAGGTGGCAGCGCTAACTATGGCTACACCTTC.

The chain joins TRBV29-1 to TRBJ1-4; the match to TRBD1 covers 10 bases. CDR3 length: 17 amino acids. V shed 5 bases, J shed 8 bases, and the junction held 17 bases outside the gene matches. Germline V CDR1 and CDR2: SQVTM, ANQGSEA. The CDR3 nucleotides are TGCAGCGTTTCCCGACTAGAATGGACAGGGGGGGAGGAAAAACTGTTTTTT. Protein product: CSVSRLEWTGGEEKLFF.

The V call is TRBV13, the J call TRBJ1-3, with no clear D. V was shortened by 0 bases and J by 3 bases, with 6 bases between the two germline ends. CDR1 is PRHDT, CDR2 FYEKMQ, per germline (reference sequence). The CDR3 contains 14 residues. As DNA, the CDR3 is TGTGCCAGCAGCTTAGGCAGCGGTGGAAACACCATATATTTT. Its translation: CASSLGSGGNTIYF.

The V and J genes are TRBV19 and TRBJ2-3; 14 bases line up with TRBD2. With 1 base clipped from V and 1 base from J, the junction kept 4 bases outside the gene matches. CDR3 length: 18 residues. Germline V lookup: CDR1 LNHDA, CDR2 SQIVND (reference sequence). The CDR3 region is CASSIGLAGGLRTDTQYF. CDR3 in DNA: TGTGCCAGTAGTATAGGACTAGCGGGGGGGCTTCGCACAGATACGCAGTATTTT.

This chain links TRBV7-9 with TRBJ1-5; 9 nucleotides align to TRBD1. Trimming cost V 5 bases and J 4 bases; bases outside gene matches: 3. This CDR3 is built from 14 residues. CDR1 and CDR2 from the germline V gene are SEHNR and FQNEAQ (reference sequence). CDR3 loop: CASSPDRGNQPQHF. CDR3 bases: TGTGCCAGCAGCCCCGACAGGGGGAATCAGCCCCAGCATTTT.

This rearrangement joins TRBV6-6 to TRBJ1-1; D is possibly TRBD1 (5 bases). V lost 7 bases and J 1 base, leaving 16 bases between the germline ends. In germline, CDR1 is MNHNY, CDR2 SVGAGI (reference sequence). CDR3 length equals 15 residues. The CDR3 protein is CASTKGRGGNTEAFF. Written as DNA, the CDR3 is TGTGCCAGCACCAAGGGAAGGGGCGGGAACACTGAAGCTTTCTTT.

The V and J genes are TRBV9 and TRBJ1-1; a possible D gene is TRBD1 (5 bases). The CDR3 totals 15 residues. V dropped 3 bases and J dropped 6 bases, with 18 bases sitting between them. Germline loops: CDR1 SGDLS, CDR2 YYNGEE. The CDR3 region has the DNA TGTGCCAGCAGCGCCCTTGGGGGGGTTGACGCTGAAGCTTTCTTT. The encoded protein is CASSALGGVDAEAFF.

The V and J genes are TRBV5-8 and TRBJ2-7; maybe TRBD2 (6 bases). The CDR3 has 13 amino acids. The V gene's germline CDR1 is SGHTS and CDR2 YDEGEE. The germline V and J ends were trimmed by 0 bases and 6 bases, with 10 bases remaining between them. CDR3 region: CASSLGLDREQYV. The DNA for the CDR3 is TGTGCCAGCAGCTTGGGACTAGATCGCGAGCAGTACGTC.

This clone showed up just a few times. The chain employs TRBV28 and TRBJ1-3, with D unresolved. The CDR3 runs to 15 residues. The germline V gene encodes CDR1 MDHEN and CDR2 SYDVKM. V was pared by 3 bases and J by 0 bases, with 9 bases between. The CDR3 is CASSLLQISGNTIYF. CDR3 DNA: TGTGCCAGCAGTTTGCTACAGATCTCTGGAAACACCATATATTTT.

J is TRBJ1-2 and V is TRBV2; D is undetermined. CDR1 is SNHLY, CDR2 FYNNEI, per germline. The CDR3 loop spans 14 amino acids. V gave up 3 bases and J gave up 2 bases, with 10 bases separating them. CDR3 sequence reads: CASSDYRGNYGYTF. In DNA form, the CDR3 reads TGTGCCAGCAGTGACTACCGGGGAAACTATGGCTACACCTTC.

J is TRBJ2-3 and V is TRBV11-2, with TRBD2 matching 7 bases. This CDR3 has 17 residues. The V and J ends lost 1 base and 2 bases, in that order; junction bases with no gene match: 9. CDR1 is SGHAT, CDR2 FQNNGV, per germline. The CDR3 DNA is TGTGCCAGCAGCTTAGTTTCCGGGGGGAAGGTCACAGATACGCAGTATTTT. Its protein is CASSLVSGGKVTDTQYF.

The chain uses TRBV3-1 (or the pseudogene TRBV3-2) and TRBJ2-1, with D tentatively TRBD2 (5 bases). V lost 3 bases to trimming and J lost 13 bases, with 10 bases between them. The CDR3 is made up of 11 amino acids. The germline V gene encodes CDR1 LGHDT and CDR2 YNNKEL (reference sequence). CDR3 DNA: TGTGCCAGCAGCCACGGACTCCTCCAGTTCTTC. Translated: CASSHGLLQFF.

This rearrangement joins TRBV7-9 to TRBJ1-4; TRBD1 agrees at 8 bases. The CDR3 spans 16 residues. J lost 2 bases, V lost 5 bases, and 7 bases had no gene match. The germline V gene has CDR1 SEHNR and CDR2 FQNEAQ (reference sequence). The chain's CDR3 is CASSRQGSRTNEKLFF. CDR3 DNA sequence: TGTGCCAGCAGCAGACAGGGGTCCAGGACTAATGAAAAACTGTTTTTT.

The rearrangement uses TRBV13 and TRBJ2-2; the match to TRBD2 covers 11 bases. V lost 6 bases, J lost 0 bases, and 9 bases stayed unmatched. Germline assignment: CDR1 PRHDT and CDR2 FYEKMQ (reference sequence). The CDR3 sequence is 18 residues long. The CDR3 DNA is TGTGCCAGCAGATCCGGACTAGCGGGCTCTCCGAACACCGGGGAGCTGTTTTTT. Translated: CASRSGLAGSPNTGELFF. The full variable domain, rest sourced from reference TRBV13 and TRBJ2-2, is AAGVIQSPRHLIKEKRETATLKCYPIPRHDTVYWYQQGPGQDPQFLISFYEKMQSDKGSIPDRFSAQQFSDYHSELNMSSLELGDSALYFCASRSGLAGSPNTGELFFGEGSRLTVL.

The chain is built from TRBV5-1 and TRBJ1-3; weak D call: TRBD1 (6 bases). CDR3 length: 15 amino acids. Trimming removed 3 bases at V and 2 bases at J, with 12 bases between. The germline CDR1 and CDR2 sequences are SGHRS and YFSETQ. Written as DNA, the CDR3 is TGCGCCAGCAGCTCCACCTCAGGGGCTGGAAACACCATATATTTT. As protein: CASSSTSGAGNTIYF.

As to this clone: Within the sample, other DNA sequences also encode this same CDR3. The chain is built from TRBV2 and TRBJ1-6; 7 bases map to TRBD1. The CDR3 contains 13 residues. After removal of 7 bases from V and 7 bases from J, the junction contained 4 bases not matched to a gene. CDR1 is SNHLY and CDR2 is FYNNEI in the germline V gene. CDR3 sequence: CASKGTANSPLHF. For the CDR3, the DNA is TGTGCCAGCAAAGGGACAGCCAATTCACCCCTCCACTTT. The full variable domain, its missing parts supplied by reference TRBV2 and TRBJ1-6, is EPEVTQTPSHQVTQMGQEVILRCVPISNHLYFYWYRQILGQKVEFLVSFYNNEISEKSEIFDDQFSVERPDGSNFTLKIRSTKLEDSAMYFCASKGTANSPLHFGNGTRLTVT.

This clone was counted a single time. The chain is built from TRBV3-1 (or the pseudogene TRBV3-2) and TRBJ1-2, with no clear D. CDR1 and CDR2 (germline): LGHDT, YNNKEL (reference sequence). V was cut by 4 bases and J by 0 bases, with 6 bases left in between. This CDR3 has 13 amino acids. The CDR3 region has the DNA TGTGCCAGCAGCCTGGGCCCTAACTATGGCTACACCTTC. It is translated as CASSLGPNYGYTF.

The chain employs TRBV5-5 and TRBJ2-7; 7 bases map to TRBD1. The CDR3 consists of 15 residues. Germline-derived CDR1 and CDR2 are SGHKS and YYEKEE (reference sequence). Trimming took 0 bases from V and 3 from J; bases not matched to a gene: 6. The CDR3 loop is CASSLAPGGNYEQYF. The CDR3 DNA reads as TGTGCCAGCAGCTTGGCCCCAGGGGGAAACTACGAGCAGTACTTC.